Presented here are 9 T cell receptor beta chains from one specimen sequenced in a study of shared clonotypes between healthy human individuals. TCRdb's copy holds only in-frame clones and misses some; the assay was immunoSEQ multiplex PCR. Found here are roughly 1 million clones, under 80% of them singletons; the top ten hold approximately 1.3%. The source material was memory CD4+ T cells sorted from blood. Subset specified: CD45RA-negative fraction. The source is a man younger than 35 in good health.

The chain carries TRBV5-4 and TRBJ2-5; the match to TRBD2 covers 10 bases. The CDR3 consists of 14 residues. In germline, CDR1 is SGHNT, CDR2 YYREEE (reference sequence). J lost 5 bases, V lost 1 base, and 2 bases had no gene match. CDR3 protein: CASSLQREGETQYF. CDR3 bases: TGTGCCAGCAGCTTGCAGCGGGAGGGGGAGACCCAGTACTTC.

The genes are TRBV7-6 and TRBJ2-2; either TRBD1 or TRBD2 may fit D (5 bases each). This CDR3 has 15 residues. Germline CDR1 and CDR2: SGHVS and FNYEAQ. The V end was cut by 5 bases, the J end by 4 bases, with 14 bases between. CDR3 residues: CASSPTGTATGELFF. The CDR3 nucleotides are TGTGCCAGCAGCCCCACCGGGACGGCCACCGGGGAGCTGTTTTTT.

V usage is TRBV15 and J usage is TRBJ2-1; 10 bases line up with TRBD1. Germline V lookup: CDR1 LNHNV, CDR2 YYDKDF (reference sequence). J lost 4 bases, V lost 4 bases, and 7 bases had no gene match. This CDR3 has 16 amino acids. This CDR3 is CATSNLDRGVYNEQFF. DNA of the CDR3: TGTGCCACCAGCAATTTGGACAGGGGGGTATACAATGAGCAGTTCTTC. The variable domain in full, completed from reference TRBV15 and TRBJ2-1, reads DAMVIQNPRYQVTQFGKPVTLSCSQTLNHNVMYWYQQKSSQAPKLLFHYYDKDFNNEADTPDNFQSRRPNTSFCFLDIRSPGLGDTAMYLCATSNLDRGVYNEQFFGPGTRLTVL.

This chain connects TRBV4-2 to TRBJ1-2, with 9 positions matching TRBD1. The CDR3 has 15 residues. Germline CDR1 is LGHNA and CDR2 is YNFKEQ. J gave up 7 bases and V 1 base, and 7 bases lay outside the gene matches. CDR3 loop: CASSQGSTGGSGYTF. CDR3 DNA sequence: TGTGCCAGCAGCCAAGGTTCGACAGGGGGAAGTGGCTACACCTTC.

The chain employs TRBV7-2 and TRBJ2-7; D gene ambiguous. Trimming removed 8 bases at V and 0 bases at J, with 5 bases between. This CDR3 region has 11 residues. Germline V gene lookup returns CDR1 SGHTA and CDR2 FQGNSA. The CDR3 region is CASQSSYEQYF. DNA for the CDR3: TGTGCCAGCCAGAGCTCCTACGAGCAGTACTTC.

The chain recombines TRBV19 with TRBJ2-2; perhaps TRBD1 as D (5 bases). The germline gives CDR1 LNHDA, CDR2 SQIVND (reference sequence). The CDR3 spans 15 residues. Trimming stripped 6 bases from V and 2 bases from J, with 13 bases between. The CDR3 loop is CASRDTGPNTGELFF. CDR3 DNA sequence: TGTGCCAGTAGGGACACTGGCCCAAACACCGGGGAGCTGTTTTTT.

This chain links TRBV9 with TRBJ2-5; tentative D call: TRBD1 (5 bases). Deletions cut 2 bases from V and 1 base from J, with 12 bases between. Germline CDR1 SGDLS, CDR2 YYNGEE. The CDR3 runs to 15 residues. CDR3 amino acids: CASSVTVGVQETQYF. For the CDR3, the DNA is TGTGCCAGCAGCGTGACAGTAGGGGTCCAAGAGACCCAGTACTTC. The full variable domain, in which reference TRBV9 and TRBJ2-5 provide the parts outside the CDR3, is DSGVTQTPKHLITATGQRVTLRCSPRSGDLSVYWYQQSLDQGLQFLIQYYNGEERAKGNILERFSAQQFPDLHSELNLSSLELGDSALYFCASSVTVGVQETQYFGPGTRLLVL.

The table lists this clone with a few counts. The chain recombines TRBV6-5 with TRBJ1-1; 8 bases match TRBD1. CDR1 is MNHEY and CDR2 is SVGAGI in the germline V gene. CDR3 length: 14 amino acids. J lost 1 base, V lost 6 bases, and 4 bases had no gene match. This chain's CDR3 is CASSPTGENTEAFF. The CDR3 region has the DNA TGTGCCAGCAGCCCGACAGGGGAGAACACTGAAGCTTTCTTT.

The chain combines TRBV27 with TRBJ2-5; possibly TRBD1 for D (5 bases). The length of the CDR3 is 16 residues. Per the germline V gene, CDR1 is MNHEY and CDR2 is SMNVEV (reference sequence). The V end was cut by 2 bases, the J end by 0 bases, with 13 bases between. DNA of the CDR3: TGTGCCAGCAGTTTAAGGAAGGGGCAGTACCAAGAGACCCAGTACTTC. Its translation: CASSLRKGQYQETQYF.